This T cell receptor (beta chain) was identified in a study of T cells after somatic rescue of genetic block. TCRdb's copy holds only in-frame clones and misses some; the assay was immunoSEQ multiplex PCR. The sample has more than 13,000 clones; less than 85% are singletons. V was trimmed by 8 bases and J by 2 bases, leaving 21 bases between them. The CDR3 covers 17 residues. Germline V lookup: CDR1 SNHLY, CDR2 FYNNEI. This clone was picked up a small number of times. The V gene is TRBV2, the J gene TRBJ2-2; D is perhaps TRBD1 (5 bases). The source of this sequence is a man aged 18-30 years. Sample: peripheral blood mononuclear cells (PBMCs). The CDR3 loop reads CASDKDLGRANTGELFF. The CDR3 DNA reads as TGTGCCAGCGACAAAGACCTCGGCAGGGCAAACACCGGGGAGCTGTTTTTT.